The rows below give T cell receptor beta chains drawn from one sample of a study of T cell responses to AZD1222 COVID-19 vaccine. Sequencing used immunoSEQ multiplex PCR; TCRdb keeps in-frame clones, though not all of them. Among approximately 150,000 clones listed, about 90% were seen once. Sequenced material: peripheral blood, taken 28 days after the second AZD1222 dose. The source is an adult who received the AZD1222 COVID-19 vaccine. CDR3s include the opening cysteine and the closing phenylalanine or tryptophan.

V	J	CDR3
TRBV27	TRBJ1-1	CASSALENTEAFF
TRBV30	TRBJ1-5	CAWSAGTGGTLGNQPQHF
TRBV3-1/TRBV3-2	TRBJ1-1	CASSQGGLTGSFF
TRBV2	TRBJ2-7	CASSVDYEQYF
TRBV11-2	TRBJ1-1	CASSSPIGEAFF
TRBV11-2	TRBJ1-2	CASSLDHSLYLRGYTF
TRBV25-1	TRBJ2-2	CASRPKSLGELFF
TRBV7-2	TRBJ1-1	CASSLAYSEAFF
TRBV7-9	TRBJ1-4	CASSQTGSSEKLFF
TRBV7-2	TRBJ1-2	CASRPRGDFYGYTF
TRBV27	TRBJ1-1	CASRPLGVGVNTEAFF
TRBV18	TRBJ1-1	CASSPSGGGVNTEAFF
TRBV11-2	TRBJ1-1	CASSLGRGGQTEAFF
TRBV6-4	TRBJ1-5	CASSGRGSNQPQHF
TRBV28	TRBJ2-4	CASSLRQGLDKNIQYF
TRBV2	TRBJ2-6	CASSEDGVSSGANVLTF
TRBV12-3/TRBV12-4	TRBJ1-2	CASSPGWYGYTF
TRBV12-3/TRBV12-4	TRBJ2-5	CASSGRRKTQYF
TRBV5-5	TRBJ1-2	CASSLAGADYGYTF
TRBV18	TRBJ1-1	CASSGFLGDTNTEAFF
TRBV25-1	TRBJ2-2	CASSAQGEVGELFF
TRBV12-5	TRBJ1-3	CASKAGGTSGNTIYF
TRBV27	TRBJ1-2	CASRRGQGTYGYTF
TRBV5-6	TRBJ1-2	CASSLRAGTYGYTF
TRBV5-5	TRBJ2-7	CASSPREPGYEQYF
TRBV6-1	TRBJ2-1	CASSEASGGYNEQFF
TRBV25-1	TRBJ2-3	CASSGKRGPPDTQYF
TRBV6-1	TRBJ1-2	CASSEAGQTYISNYGYTF
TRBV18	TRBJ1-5	CASSLNRGGDSNQPQHF
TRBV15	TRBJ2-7	CATSRQLGVYEQYF
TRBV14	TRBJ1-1	CASSPRLGQGWTEAFF
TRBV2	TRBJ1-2	CASKRGTGAYGYTF